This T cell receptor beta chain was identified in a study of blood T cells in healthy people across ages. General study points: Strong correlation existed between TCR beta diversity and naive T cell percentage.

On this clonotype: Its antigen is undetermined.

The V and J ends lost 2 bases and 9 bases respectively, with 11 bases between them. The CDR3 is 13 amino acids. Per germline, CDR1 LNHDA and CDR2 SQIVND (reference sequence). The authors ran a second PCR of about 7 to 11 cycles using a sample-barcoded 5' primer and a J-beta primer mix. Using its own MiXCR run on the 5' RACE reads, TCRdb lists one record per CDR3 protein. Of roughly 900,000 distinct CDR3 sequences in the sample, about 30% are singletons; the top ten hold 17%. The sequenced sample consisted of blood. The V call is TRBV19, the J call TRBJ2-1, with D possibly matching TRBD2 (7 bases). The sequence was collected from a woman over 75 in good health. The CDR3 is CASSINGGLEQFF. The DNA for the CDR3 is TGTGCCAGTAGTATAAACGGGGGGCTTGAGCAGTTCTTC.